This T cell receptor beta chain was recovered during a study of read filtering for tumor transcriptome and immune sequencing (dated by TCRdb to 2019 to 2021). Background on the whole study: The cohort had approximately 16 male and some 15 female patients with a mean age of roughly 66 years, ranging from about 45 to 85. By revised international staging, under 10 patients were R-ISS I, 16 were R-ISS II and 7 were R-ISS III. Whole-transcriptome libraries were prepared with the TruSeq RNA Access Library Prep Kit after DNase treatment. TCR-region mapped reads per sample ranged from about 3.5 to 11 million with IR-seq versus only about 85 to 1,300 with RNA-seq. Using the same bone marrow samples, the study ran both targeted immune repertoire sequencing and bulk whole-transcriptome sequencing and then compared the TCR repertoires from each method. A main aim was a read-filtering strategy for immune repertoire data, specifically whether clonotypes supported by a single read should be removed. Study-wide findings and limitations: The sorted CD138-negative fraction was not purified T cells but a mixed bone marrow immune population. Single-read clonotypes made up around 82% of clonotypes but only about 3.5% of total reads in IR-seq, compared with around 71% of clonotypes and under 45% of reads in RNA-seq. The correlation between IR-seq and RNA-seq shared clonotype proportions was increased by removal of single-read clonotypes. Compared with RNA-seq, IR-seq captured clonotypes at much greater depth and more reliably, and a smaller IR-seq throughput was enough to identify most of the shared clonotypes.

Starting from 350 to 450 ng RNA, TCR libraries were constructed with the Immunoverse kit using molecular barcoded adaptors that cover the alpha/delta and beta/gamma chains. TCR library preparation was performed with the same RNA that was used for transcriptome sequencing. TCR libraries were sequenced on an Illumina HiSeq 4000 with 2 x 150 cycles. The study's own analysis went as follows. With MiXCR, TCR reads were aligned to human V, D, J and C references and assembled into CDR3 clonotypes, with quality filtering and error correction included. The tcR package in R was used for analysis of clonotype counts and gene usage diversity. For inspection of raw mapping reads, RNA-seq reads were mapped by STAR aligner version 2.5.3a onto GRCh37 of the human genome. To test how sequencing depth affects detected clonotypes, IR-seq fastq files were randomly downsampled with Seqtk 1.3. TCRdb reanalyzed the raw reads on its own, using fastp at Q25 for trimming and MiXCR for clone calling, and kept in-frame beta chains. Each entry merges the rows of one CDR3 protein and shows their most common DNA and genes. TCRdb's processing, not the authors', yielded these V and J calls. In all, the sample holds about 54,000 distinct CDR3 sequences, and 9% to 15% of those were seen once. 16% of the sample comes from the top ten.

Sequences MNHEY (CDR1) and SVGEGT (CDR2) are obtained from the germline V gene. V loses 6 bases, J loses 1 base, and the germline ends lie 13 bases apart. The CDR3, from cysteine to phenylalanine, totals 15 residues. Only the CDR3 region is kept as DNA, spanning 45 bases read in frame from base 1. Ten or more counts support this clonotype. This clone's antigen is unknown. Within one base of it there is no much larger clone, and no base qualities were kept. Every patient had bone marrow sampled at the time of active disease. Ficoll-Hypaque density gradient centrifugation was used to isolate the bone marrow mononuclear cells. Myeloma plasma cells were removed and CD138-negative cells were collected by negative selection after labeling with CD138 magnetic microbeads on a MACS separator. Purity of the isolated cells was checked by flow cytometry on an Attune NxT using CD138 antibodies. TRIzol reagent was used to extract total RNA, and a NanoDrop spectrophotometer was used to quantify the extracted RNA. For each patient, the CD138-negative bone marrow sample underwent paired RNA-seq and IR-seq.

The chain joins TRBV6-2 or TRBV6-3 to TRBJ1-5; the D region possibly corresponds to TRBD1 (6 bases align). Sequencing input: a population of CD138-negative cells sorted from bone marrow. The cell subset or site label of this sample denotes: bone marrow mononuclear cells depleted of CD138+ plasma/myeloma cells by negative magnetic selection. The receptor was derived from a donor at least 40 years old with multiple myeloma. The base sequence is TGTGCCAGCAGCCGCACAGGGCTGAGCAATCAGCCCCAGCATTTT. This sequence encodes CASSRTGLSNQPQHF.